These T cell receptor beta chains were read from a single sample in a study of control samples from healthy donors and cancer patients. Assay: immunoSEQ multiplex PCR; the TCRdb copy retains only in-frame clones and omits some. The table has roughly 100,000 clones, roughly 92% seen once. Specimen: blood. The receptors originated from a human donor in good health. The donor label of this sample is uncertain. The CDR3 runs from the conserved cysteine through the conserved F or W. Each record gives: J gene, D gene, V gene, CDR3 protein, CDR3 DNA. The D gene is left open where the match is weak.

>TRBJ1-6|-|TRBV3-1/TRBV3-2
CASSQVGIRTPSSYNSPLHF
TGTGCCAGCAGCCAAGTAGGAATCAGGACTCCGAGCTCCTATAATTCACCCCTCCACTTT
>TRBJ2-5|-|TRBV12-3/TRBV12-4
CASSLSETQYF
TGTGCCAGCAGTTTAAGCGAGACCCAGTACTTC
>TRBJ1-6|TRBD1|TRBV7-2
CASSLDRGNSPLHF
TGTGCCAGCAGCTTAGACAGGGGTAATTCACCCCTCCACTTT
>TRBJ1-2|-|TRBV12-3/TRBV12-4
CASSSRLGGYTF
TGTGCCAGCAGTTCAAGGTTAGGTGGCTACACCTTC
>TRBJ1-4|TRBD1|TRBV30
CAWSQGGDEKLFF
TGTGCCTGGAGTCAGGGGGGCGATGAAAAACTGTTTTTT
>TRBJ2-7|-|TRBV4-1
CASSQVILKSPYEQYF
TGCGCCAGCAGCCAAGTAATCTTAAAAAGTCCCTACGAGCAGTACTTC
>TRBJ1-1|-|TRBV5-6
CASSLGNRVNTEAFF
TGTGCCAGCAGCTTGGGGAACAGGGTGAACACTGAAGCTTTCTTT
>TRBJ2-7|-|TRBV18
CASSPNSRGDEQYF
TGTGCCAGCTCACCCAATAGTCGGGGCGACGAGCAGTACTTC
>TRBJ2-2|-|TRBV6-5
CATLSNTGELFF
TGTGCCACCTTATCGAACACCGGGGAGCTGTTTTTT
>TRBJ2-4|TRBD2|TRBV12-5
CASGLVSGRDKNIQYF
TGTGCTAGTGGTTTGGTTTCAGGGAGGGACAAAAACATTCAGTACTTC
>TRBJ1-5|-|TRBV2
CASSRSNQPQHF
TGTGCCAGCAGCCGTTCCAATCAGCCCCAGCATTTT